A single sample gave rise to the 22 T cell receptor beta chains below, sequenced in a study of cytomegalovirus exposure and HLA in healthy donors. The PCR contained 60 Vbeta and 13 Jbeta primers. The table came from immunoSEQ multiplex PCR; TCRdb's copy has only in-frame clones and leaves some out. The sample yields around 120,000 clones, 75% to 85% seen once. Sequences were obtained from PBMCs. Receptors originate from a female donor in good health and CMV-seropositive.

The DNA for the CDR3 is TGTGCCAGCTCACCTCCAGGACAGGGCTACGAGCAGTACTTC. Its protein is CASSPPGQGYEQYF. This chain uses TRBV18 with TRBJ2-7; 8 bases fit TRBD1. Germline V lookup: CDR1 KGHSH, CDR2 LQKENI. With V trimmed by 3 bases and J by 3 bases, 4 bases remained unmatched. The CDR3 extends over 14 amino acids.

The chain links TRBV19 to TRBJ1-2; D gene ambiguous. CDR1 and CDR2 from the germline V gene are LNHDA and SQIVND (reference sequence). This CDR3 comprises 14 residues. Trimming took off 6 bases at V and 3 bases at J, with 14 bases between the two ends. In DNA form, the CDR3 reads TGTGCCAGTAGGGCCCCGGAGCGATACTATGGCTACACCTTC. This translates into CASRAPERYYGYTF. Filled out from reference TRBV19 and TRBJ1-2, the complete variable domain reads DGGITQSPKYLFRKEGQNVTLSCEQNLNHDAMYWYRQDPGQGLRLIYYSQIVNDFQKGDIAEGYSVSREKKESFPLTVTSAQKNPTAFYLCASRAPERYYGYTFGSGTRLTVV.

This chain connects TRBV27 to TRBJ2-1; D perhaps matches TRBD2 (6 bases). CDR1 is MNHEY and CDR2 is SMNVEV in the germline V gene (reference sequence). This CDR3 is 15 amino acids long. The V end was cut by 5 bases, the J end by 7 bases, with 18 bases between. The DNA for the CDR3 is TGTGCCAGCAGTCCCCGAGGAGGGAGAGGGAATGAGCAGTTCTTC. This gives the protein CASSPRGGRGNEQFF.

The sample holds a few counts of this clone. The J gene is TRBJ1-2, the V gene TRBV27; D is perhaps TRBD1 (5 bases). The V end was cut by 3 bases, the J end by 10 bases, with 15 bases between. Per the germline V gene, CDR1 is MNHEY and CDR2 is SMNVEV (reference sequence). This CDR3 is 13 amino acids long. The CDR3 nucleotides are TGTGCCAGCAGTTTTGGTCAGGGATATCACTACACCTTC. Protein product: CASSFGQGYHYTF.

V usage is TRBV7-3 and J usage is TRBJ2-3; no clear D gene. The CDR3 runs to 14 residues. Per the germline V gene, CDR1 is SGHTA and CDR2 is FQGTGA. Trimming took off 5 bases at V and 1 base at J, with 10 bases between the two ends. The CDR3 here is CASSITGGTDTQYF. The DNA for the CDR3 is TGTGCCAGCAGCATTACGGGTGGCACAGATACGCAGTATTTT.

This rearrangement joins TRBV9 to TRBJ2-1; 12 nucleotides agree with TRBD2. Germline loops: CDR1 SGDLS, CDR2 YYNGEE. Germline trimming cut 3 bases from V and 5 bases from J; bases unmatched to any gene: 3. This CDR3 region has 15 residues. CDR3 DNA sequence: TGTGCCAGCAGCGCGACTAGCGGGAGCAACAATGAGCAGTTCTTC. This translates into CASSATSGSNNEQFF.

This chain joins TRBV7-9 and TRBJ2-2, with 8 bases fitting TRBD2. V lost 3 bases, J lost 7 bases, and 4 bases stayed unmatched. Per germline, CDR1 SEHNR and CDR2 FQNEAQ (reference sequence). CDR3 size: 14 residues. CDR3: CASSFGGANGELFF. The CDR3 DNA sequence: TGTGCCAGCAGCTTCGGGGGGGCAAACGGGGAGCTGTTTTTT.

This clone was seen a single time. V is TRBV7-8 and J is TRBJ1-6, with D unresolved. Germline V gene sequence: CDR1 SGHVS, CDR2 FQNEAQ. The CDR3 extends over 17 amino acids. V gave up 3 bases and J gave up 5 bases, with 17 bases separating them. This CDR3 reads CASSFMFTRSDNSPLHF. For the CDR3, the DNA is TGTGCCAGCAGCTTTATGTTTACTAGATCCGATAATTCACCCCTCCACTTT.

CDR3 DNA: TGTGCCAGTATACAGGAAAACGGCCTAGGTCGGGTCAATGAGCAGTTCTTC. This gives the protein CASIQENGLGRVNEQFF. V is TRBV19 and J is TRBJ2-1; a weak D match, TRBD1 (5 bases). The CDR3 has 17 residues. Trimming removed 7 bases at V and 6 bases at J, with 25 bases between. Germline V gives CDR1 LNHDA, CDR2 SQIVND (reference sequence).

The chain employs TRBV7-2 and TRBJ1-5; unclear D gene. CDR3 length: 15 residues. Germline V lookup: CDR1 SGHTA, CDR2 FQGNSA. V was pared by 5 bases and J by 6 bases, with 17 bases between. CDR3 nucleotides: TGTGCCAGCAGCGCGTCCGTAGGGAGCGGTCAGCCCCAGCATTTT. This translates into CASSASVGSGQPQHF.

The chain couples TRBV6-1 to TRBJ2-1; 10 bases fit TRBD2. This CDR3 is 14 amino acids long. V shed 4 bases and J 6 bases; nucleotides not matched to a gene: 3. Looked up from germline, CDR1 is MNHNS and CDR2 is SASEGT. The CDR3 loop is CASSGAGGLNEQFF. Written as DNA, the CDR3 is TGTGCCAGCAGTGGAGCGGGGGGGCTCAATGAGCAGTTCTTC.

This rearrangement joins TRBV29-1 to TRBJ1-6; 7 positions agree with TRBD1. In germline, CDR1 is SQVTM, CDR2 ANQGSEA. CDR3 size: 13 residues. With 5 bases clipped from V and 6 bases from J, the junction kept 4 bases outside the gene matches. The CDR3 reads CSVLTGANSPLHF. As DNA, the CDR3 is TGCAGCGTTCTAACAGGGGCTAATTCACCCCTCCACTTT.

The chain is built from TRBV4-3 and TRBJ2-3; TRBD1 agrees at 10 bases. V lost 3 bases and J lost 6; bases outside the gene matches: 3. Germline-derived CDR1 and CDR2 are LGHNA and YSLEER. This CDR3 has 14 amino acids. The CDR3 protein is CASSQGTGDDTQYF. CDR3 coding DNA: TGCGCCAGCAGCCAGGGGACAGGGGATGATACGCAGTATTTT.

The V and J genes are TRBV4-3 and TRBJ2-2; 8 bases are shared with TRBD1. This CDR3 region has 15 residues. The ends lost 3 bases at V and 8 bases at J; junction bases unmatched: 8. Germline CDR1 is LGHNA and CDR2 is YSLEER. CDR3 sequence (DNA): TGCGCCAGCAGCCACTCAGGACAGGGAATTGGGGAGCTGTTTTTT. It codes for CASSHSGQGIGELFF.

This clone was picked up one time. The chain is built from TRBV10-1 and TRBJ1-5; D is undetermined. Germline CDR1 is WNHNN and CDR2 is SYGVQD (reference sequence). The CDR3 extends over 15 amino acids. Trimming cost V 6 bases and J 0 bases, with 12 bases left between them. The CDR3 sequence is CASSRYRPSNQPQHF. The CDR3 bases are TGCGCCAGCAGCCGATACAGACCTAGCAATCAGCCCCAGCATTTT.

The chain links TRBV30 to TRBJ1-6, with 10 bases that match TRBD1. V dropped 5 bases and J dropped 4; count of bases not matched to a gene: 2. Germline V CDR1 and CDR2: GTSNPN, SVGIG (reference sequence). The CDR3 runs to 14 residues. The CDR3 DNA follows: TGTGCCTGGCTGGACAGGGGGTATAATTCACCCCTCCACTTT. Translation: CAWLDRGYNSPLHF. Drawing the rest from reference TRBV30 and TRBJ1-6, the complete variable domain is SQTIHQWPATLVQPVGSPLSLECTVEGTSNPNLYWYRQAAGRGLQLLFYSVGIGQISSEVPQNLSASRPQDRQFILSSKKLLLSDSGFYLCAWLDRGYNSPLHFGNGTRLTVT.

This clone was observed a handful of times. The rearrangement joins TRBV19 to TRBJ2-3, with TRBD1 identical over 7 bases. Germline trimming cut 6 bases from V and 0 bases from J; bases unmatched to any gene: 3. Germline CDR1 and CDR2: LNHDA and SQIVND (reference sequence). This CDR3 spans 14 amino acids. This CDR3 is CASSTGVSTDTQYF. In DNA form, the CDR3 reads TGTGCCAGTAGCACAGGGGTAAGCACAGATACGCAGTATTTT.

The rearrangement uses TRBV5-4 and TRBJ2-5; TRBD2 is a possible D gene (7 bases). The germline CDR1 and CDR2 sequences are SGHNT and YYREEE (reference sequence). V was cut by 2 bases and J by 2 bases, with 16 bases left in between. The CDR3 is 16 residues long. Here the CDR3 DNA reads TGTGCCAGCAGCTTCTGGAACGGGGGGCGACAAGAGACCCAGTACTTC. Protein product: CASSFWNGGRQETQYF.

CDR3 sequence (DNA): TGTGCCACCAGCAGAGTCTTAGGACTAGCTGGTAGGGACACCGGGGAGCTGTTTTTT. It yields the protein CATSRVLGLAGRDTGELFF. V is TRBV15 and J is TRBJ2-2, with 8 bases matching TRBD2. The germline V gene encodes CDR1 LNHNV and CDR2 YYDKDF (reference sequence). The CDR3 runs 19 residues. V was pared by 1 base and J by 3 bases, with 13 bases of the junction left unmatched.

This chain's CDR3 is CASSLKGDPGELFF. CDR3 DNA: TGCGCCAGCAGCTTGAAAGGGGATCCCGGGGAGCTGTTTTTT. The genes are TRBV5-1 and TRBJ2-2, with a weak D call TRBD1 (5 bases). In germline, CDR1 is SGHRS, CDR2 YFSETQ. Trimming left V 1 base short and J 6 bases short, with 10 bases between. The CDR3 loop spans 14 amino acids. Drawing the rest from reference TRBV5-1 and TRBJ2-2, the complete variable domain is KAGVTQTPRYLIKTRGQQVTLSCSPISGHRSVSWYQQTPGQGLQFLFEYFSETQRNKGNFPGRFSGRQFSNSRSEMNVSTLELGDSALYLCASSLKGDPGELFFGEGSRLTVL.

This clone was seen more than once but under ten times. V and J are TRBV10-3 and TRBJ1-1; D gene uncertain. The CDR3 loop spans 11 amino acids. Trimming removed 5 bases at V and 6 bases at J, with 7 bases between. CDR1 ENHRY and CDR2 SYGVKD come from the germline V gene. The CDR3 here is CAISSGAEAFF. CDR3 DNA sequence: TGTGCCATCAGTTCCGGGGCTGAAGCTTTCTTT.

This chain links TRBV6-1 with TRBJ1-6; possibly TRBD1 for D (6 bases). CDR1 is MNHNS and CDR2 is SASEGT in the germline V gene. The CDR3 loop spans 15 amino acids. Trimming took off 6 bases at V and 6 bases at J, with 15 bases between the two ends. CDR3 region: CASSIQGSRNSPLHF. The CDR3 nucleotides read TGTGCCAGCAGCATTCAGGGGTCGCGTAATTCACCCCTCCACTTT.